Shown below are 21 T cell receptor beta chains from a single sample sequenced in a study of Ad26.COV2.S vaccination and SARS-CoV-2 variants. Noted treatment: some 20 received Ad26.COV2.S at low or high dose, single or two shots; 5 received placebo; per-sample allocation not given. After the first vaccine or placebo injection, samples were drawn on day 63. Clones were read by immunoSEQ multiplex PCR, and TCRdb kept only the in-frame ones, dropping some. The table records 410,000 or so clones, over 80% of them present only once. This specimen was peripheral blood, taken in a trial of Ad26.COV2.S vaccine versus placebo. All receptors derive from a person between 18 and 65 years old who received the Ad26.COV2.S COVID-19 vaccine or a placebo.

This rearrangement joins TRBV11-2 to TRBJ1-2; 7 bases are a match to TRBD1. The CDR3 spans 14 residues. Trimming took 4 bases from V and 8 from J; bases not matched to a gene: 10. The V gene's germline CDR1 is SGHAT and CDR2 FQNNGV. The CDR3 region has the DNA TGTGCCAGCAGCTACACTACAGGGGATGGCGGCTACACCTTC. This translates into CASSYTTGDGGYTF.

The chain recombines TRBV7-2 with TRBJ2-1; D is unresolved. The germline gives CDR1 SGHTA, CDR2 FQGNSA. V shed 0 bases and J shed 6 bases, with 15 bases lying between them. The CDR3 is 16 residues long. This CDR3 is CASSLASVAPSNEQFF. The CDR3 DNA is TGTGCCAGCAGCTTAGCGTCGGTAGCTCCTAGCAATGAGCAGTTCTTC.

This clone occurred a few times. For the CDR3, the DNA is TGCGCCAGCAGCCAAGCGACAGGGGTCGCCTATGGCTACACCTTC. It codes for CASSQATGVAYGYTF. The rearrangement links TRBV4-3 to TRBJ1-2; 8 bases align to TRBD1. Germline V CDR1 and CDR2: LGHNA, YSLEER. The length of the CDR3 is 15 residues. V lost 1 base to trimming and J lost 4 bases; unmatched junction nucleotides: 5.

This chain joins TRBV14 and TRBJ2-5; TRBD2 aligns across 9 bases. Losses at the gene ends were 1 base for V and 5 bases for J; bases not matched to a gene: 5. Germline-derived CDR1 and CDR2 are SGHDN and FVKESK. The CDR3 loop spans 15 amino acids. The CDR3 nucleotides read TGTGCCAGCAGCCAAGCCGGGACTAGCCGGGAGACCCAGTACTTC. It encodes CASSQAGTSRETQYF.

This clone has more than one count but fewer than ten. The chain carries TRBV5-4 and TRBJ1-6; D may be TRBD1 (5 bases). This CDR3 region has 18 residues. The ends were cut back, 4 bases at V and 7 bases at J, with 24 bases in the middle. Germline values: CDR1 SGHNT, CDR2 YYREEE (reference sequence). CDR3 sequence reads: CASSVGGSRGGRNSPLHF. The CDR3 bases are TGTGCCAGCAGCGTCGGAGGGTCGAGGGGCGGGCGGAATTCACCCCTCCACTTT.

The chain joins TRBV4-3 to TRBJ2-3, with TRBD2 matching over 14 bases. V lost 1 base, J lost 6 bases, and 3 bases stayed unmatched. The germline V gene has CDR1 LGHNA and CDR2 YSLEER. The CDR3 covers 16 residues. For the CDR3, the DNA is TGCGCCAGCAGCCAAGGGGGACTAGCGGGGGTTGATACGCAGTATTTT. As protein: CASSQGGLAGVDTQYF.

This clone has just a few counts. The rearrangement joins TRBV2 to TRBJ2-1, with TRBD2 matching over 8 bases. The CDR3 runs 15 residues. CDR1 and CDR2 from the germline V gene are SNHLY and FYNNEI. J gave up 7 bases and V 1 base, and 6 bases lay outside the gene matches. The CDR3 loop reads CASSEDSTSANEQFF. DNA for the CDR3: TGTGCCAGCAGTGAAGACTCGACTAGCGCAAATGAGCAGTTCTTC.

V is TRBV5-6 and J is TRBJ2-3; 8 bases line up with TRBD2. Germline-derived CDR1 and CDR2 are SGHDT and YYEEEE. The CDR3 is made up of 15 amino acids. V shed 1 base, J shed 1 base, and the junction held 2 bases outside the gene matches. CDR3 loop: CASSLQTSGTDTQYF. CDR3 nucleotides: TGTGCCAGCAGCTTGCAGACTAGCGGCACAGATACGCAGTATTTT.

The V call is TRBV5-1, the J call TRBJ1-2, with unresolved D. Germline CDR1 reads SGHRS; CDR2 reads YFSETQ. CDR3 length: 14 amino acids. V was cut by 2 bases and J by 4 bases, with 12 bases left in between. CDR3 nucleotide sequence: TGCGCCAGCAGCTTAGGAGGATCGCTCTATGGCTACACCTTC. This codes for CASSLGGSLYGYTF.

This clone was seen only once. The chain carries TRBV3-1 (or the pseudogene TRBV3-2) and TRBJ1-1; a possible D gene is TRBD1 (5 bases). Trimming took 3 bases from V and 0 from J, leaving 11 bases between them. CDR1 and CDR2 from the germline V gene are LGHDT and YNNKEL (reference sequence). The CDR3 has 15 amino acids. CDR3 bases: TGTGCCAGCAGCCACGGGGGTTGGGTGAACACTGAAGCTTTCTTT. The encoded protein is CASSHGGWVNTEAFF.

This chain connects TRBV4-3 to TRBJ1-2, with D hard to call. The germline V gene has CDR1 LGHNA and CDR2 YSLEER. Trimming took 1 base from V and 4 from J, leaving 7 bases between them. This CDR3 is 13 amino acids long. The DNA for the CDR3 is TGCGCCAGCAGCCAAGCAGACTCCTATGGCTACACCTTC. Translated: CASSQADSYGYTF.

The V and J genes are TRBV18 and TRBJ1-2; 8 nucleotides agree with TRBD1. Per the germline V gene, CDR1 is KGHSH and CDR2 is LQKENI. The CDR3 extends over 13 amino acids. Trimming took 5 bases from V and 1 from J; bases not matched to a gene: 0. The CDR3 sequence is CASSDRGNYGYTF. The DNA for the CDR3 is TGTGCCAGCTCAGACAGGGGTAACTATGGCTACACCTTC.

The J gene is TRBJ2-7, the V gene TRBV27; no reliable D call. The CDR3 length is 16 residues. CDR1 is MNHEY and CDR2 is SMNVEV in the germline V gene (reference sequence). The V gene lost 1 base and the J gene lost 4 bases, with 17 bases spanning the gap. The CDR3 DNA follows: TGTGCCAGCAGTTTATACTTGGGCGGATCCCCTTACGAGCAGTACTTC. Amino acids: CASSLYLGGSPYEQYF.

The rearrangement uses TRBV11-2 and TRBJ1-6, with D hard to call. Germline CDR1 is SGHAT and CDR2 is FQNNGV. Deletions cut 2 bases from V and 7 bases from J, with 12 bases between. The CDR3 contains 15 residues. CDR3 amino acids: CASSLLSSQNSPLHF. In DNA form, the CDR3 reads TGTGCCAGCAGCTTATTGTCAAGTCAGAATTCACCCCTCCACTTT.

The chain carries TRBV5-1 and TRBJ2-6; D remains ambiguous. Trimming took off 0 bases at V and 0 bases at J, with 4 bases between the two ends. Germline values: CDR1 SGHRS, CDR2 YFSETQ. CDR3 length: 15 amino acids. CDR3: CASSLGSSGANVLTF. Here the CDR3 DNA reads TGCGCCAGCAGCTTGGGCAGCTCTGGGGCCAACGTCCTGACTTTC.

This chain connects TRBV7-2 to TRBJ2-7; the D gene is possibly TRBD2 (6 bases). From germline, CDR1 is SGHTA and CDR2 FQGNSA. The CDR3 contains 14 residues. Trimming stripped 5 bases from V and 4 bases from J, with 15 bases between. In DNA form, the CDR3 reads TGTGCCAGCAGCCCAGCGGCGGGGACGTACGAGCAGTACTTC. Translating it yields CASSPAAGTYEQYF.

The chain joins TRBV30 to TRBJ2-6; no clear D. The CDR3 is 15 residues long. V lost 1 base to trimming and J lost 0 bases, with 7 bases between them. The germline V gene encodes CDR1 GTSNPN and CDR2 SVGIG (reference sequence). CDR3 in amino acids: CAWSEGGSGANVLTF. The CDR3 coding sequence is TGTGCCTGGAGTGAAGGCGGCTCTGGGGCCAACGTCCTGACTTTC.

The rearrangement links TRBV19 to TRBJ2-1; TRBD1 is a possible D gene (6 bases). Trimming took off 7 bases at V and 4 bases at J, with 17 bases between the two ends. Per the germline V gene, CDR1 is LNHDA and CDR2 is SQIVND (reference sequence). This CDR3 contains 15 residues. The CDR3 nucleotides are TGTGCCAGTACCCCCGGACAGACTCCTTACAATGAGCAGTTCTTC. This sequence encodes CASTPGQTPYNEQFF.

The chain links TRBV6-2 or TRBV6-3 to TRBJ1-1; D unresolved. The CDR3 consists of 13 residues. V lost 6 bases to trimming and J lost 0 bases, with 8 bases between them. Germline V lookup: CDR1 MNHEY, CDR2 SVGEGT. CDR3 nucleotides: TGTGCCAGCAGCCCGGACGTGAACACTGAAGCTTTCTTT. This codes for CASSPDVNTEAFF.

In this sample, this clone turned up once. The CDR3 here is CASSRDIAYEQYF. The CDR3 DNA is TGTGCCAGCAGTAGGGACATAGCCTACGAGCAGTACTTC. This chain links TRBV6-5 with TRBJ2-7; a possible D gene is TRBD1 (6 bases). Trimming removed 5 bases from V and 2 bases from J, with 10 bases in between. Germline CDR1 and CDR2: MNHEY and SVGAGI. The CDR3 loop spans 13 amino acids.

The V and J genes are TRBV5-6 and TRBJ1-1; 7 positions agree with TRBD1. Unmatched junction bases numbered 18, after V lost 0 bases and J lost 4 bases. The germline gives CDR1 SGHDT, CDR2 YYEEEE. The CDR3 is made up of 19 amino acids. CDR3: CASSLADITITGVSTEAFF. In DNA, the CDR3 is TGTGCCAGCAGCTTGGCCGATATAACTATTACAGGGGTAAGCACTGAAGCTTTCTTT.